The clone carrying this T cell receptor (beta chain) came up a few times. Its cognate antigen is unknown. The data were obtained in a study of blood T cells in healthy people across ages. The CDR3 covers 11 residues. Germline assignment: CDR1 MDHEN and CDR2 SYDVKM. Trimming stripped 10 bases from V and 4 bases from J, with 10 bases between. A sample-barcoded 5' primer and a J-beta primer mix were used in a second PCR of roughly 7 to 11 cycles. A single record per CDR3 protein comes from TCRdb applying MiXCR to the 5' RACE reads. In the table there are some 1,500,000 distinct CDR3 sequences, roughly 43% of which are singletons. Notes on the study in general: Lack of knowledge of donor CMV status possibly confounded expanded clonotype changes.

Healthy Caucasians from Russia aged about 6 to 95 served as donors. The authors extracted at least 5 micrograms of total RNA per sample. The chain recombines TRBV28 with TRBJ1-1; D gene ambiguous. This clonotype originated in a woman aged 18-35 years in good health. Specimen: blood. The DNA for the CDR3 is TGTGCCACTTCGGGTGTCACTGAAGCTTTCTTT. This codes for CATSGVTEAFF.